These T cell receptor beta chains were read from a single sample in a study of beta chain features in type 1 diabetes. Using immunoSEQ multiplex PCR, the repertoire was profiled, and TCRdb retains in-frame clones only, with some absent. In the table there are fewer than 350,000 clones, around 20% of which are singletons. Sequencing was carried out using naive CD4+ T cells from blood. All receptors derive from a woman between 18 and 29 years old in good health. The CDR3 runs from the conserved cysteine through the conserved F or W. The order of the fields is clone size, J gene, V gene, D gene, CDR3 DNA, CDR3 protein. D genes are given only for firm matches. Clone size is shown for a subset of rows, as once, few, many or a class of expanded clone.

>once|TRBJ2-1|TRBV7-9|NA
TGTGCCAGCAGCTTAGCGGCCTCGGGAGAGCAGTTCTTC
CASSLAASGEQFF
>few|TRBJ1-1|TRBV9|NA
TGTGCCAGCAGCGCAGGGGCCCACGGCGGGGGCACTGAAGCTTTCTTT
CASSAGAHGGGTEAFF
>NA|TRBJ1-5|TRBV30|TRBD1
TGTGCCTGGGGGACAGTTAATAGCAATCAGCCCCAGCATTTT
CAWGTVNSNQPQHF
>NA|TRBJ1-2|TRBV7-8|NA
TGTGCCAGCAGCCCTGAGGAGAGCGGGTGGTATGGCTACACCTTC
CASSPEESGWYGYTF
>few|TRBJ2-5|TRBV19|TRBD2
TGTGCCAGTCGCGGGAGATTCGTCGAGACCCAGTACTTC
CASRGRFVETQYF
>NA|TRBJ1-1|TRBV15|TRBD1
TGTGCCACCAGCATCCGGGACAGGGGCCCGGAAGCTTTCTTT
CATSIRDRGPEAFF
>NA|TRBJ2-5|TRBV11-2|NA
TGTGCCAGCAGCCCCGGACGGACTTCCGATGAGACCCAGTACTTC
CASSPGRTSDETQYF
>NA|TRBJ2-7|TRBV4-2|TRBD2
TGTGCCAGCAGCCGGGGACTAGCCGTAAACTCCTACGAGCAGTACTTC
CASSRGLAVNSYEQYF
>NA|TRBJ2-3|TRBV5-1|NA
TGCGCCAGCAGCTTGGTGACTCAAAACACAGATACGCAGTATTTT
CASSLVTQNTDTQYF
>NA|TRBJ2-2|TRBV7-2|NA
TGTGCCAGCAGCCCCCGACAGGCCACCGGGTTGAGCGGGGAGCTGTTTTTT
CASSPRQATGLSGELFF
>few|TRBJ1-4|TRBV7-9|TRBD1
TGTGCCAGCAGCTCACGGACAGGGGGGAATGAAAAACTGTTTTTT
CASSSRTGGNEKLFF
>few|TRBJ1-3|TRBV23-1|NA
TGCGCCAGCAGTCCCCCGACAGACTCTGGAAACACCATATATTTT
CASSPPTDSGNTIYF
>NA|TRBJ2-1|TRBV5-1|NA
TGCGCCAGCAGCTTGGAACGGGGTGAGCAGTTCTTC
CASSLERGEQFF
>few|TRBJ1-1|TRBV18|NA
TGTGCCAGCTCACCTGACCCCTCGTTTCAGGGGAAGACCGAAGCTTTCTTT
CASSPDPSFQGKTEAFF
>NA|TRBJ2-7|TRBV4-2|NA
TGTGCCAGCAGTCTCGGTTTCTCCTACGAGCAGTACTTC
CASSLGFSYEQYF
>few|TRBJ2-7|TRBV7-2|TRBD2
TGTGCCAGCAGCTTTGGACTAGCGGGAGTGGCCTACGAGCAGTACTTC
CASSFGLAGVAYEQYF
>NA|TRBJ2-1|TRBV19|NA
TGTGCCAGTAGCCAAAGCCCGGGACTCACCTCCTACAATGAGCAGTTCTTC
CASSQSPGLTSYNEQFF
>NA|TRBJ2-1|TRBV9|NA
TGTGCCAGCAGCGTTCGGAGGGAAGGGGAAAGGGACTACAATGAGCAGTTCTTC
CASSVRREGERDYNEQFF
>NA|TRBJ2-2|TRBV18|TRBD1
TGTGCCAGCTCACCGATGGACAGGGGAGGGGAGCTGTTTTTT
CASSPMDRGGELFF
>few|TRBJ2-7|TRBV29-1|NA
TGCAGCGTTGGGATGAGGGGGTTGAGAGAGCAGTACTTC
CSVGMRGLREQYF
>NA|TRBJ2-5|TRBV30|NA
TGTGTTGCGGGTCAAGAGACCCAGTACTTC
CVAGQETQYF
>NA|TRBJ2-7|TRBV7-2|NA
TGTGCCAGCAGCCCCCCCGGCGGGGGCATCTCCTACGAGCAGTACTTC
CASSPPGGGISYEQYF
>few|TRBJ1-1|TRBV30|NA
TGTGCCTGGAGTGACAGTTTGAACACTGAAGCTTTCTTT
CAWSDSLNTEAFF
>NA|TRBJ2-1|TRBV30|NA
TGTGCCTGGAGTGTCAGTAGCGTCTACAATGAGCAGTTCTTC
CAWSVSSVYNEQFF
>NA|TRBJ2-3|TRBV5-6|NA
TGTGCCAGCAGCTCCCCCGGGACTCCCAAAAGGGCAGATACGCAGTATTTT
CASSSPGTPKRADTQYF
>NA|TRBJ1-1|TRBV29-1|TRBD1
TGCAGCGCGACCGGGACAGGCTCTACTGAAGCTTTCTTT
CSATGTGSTEAFF
>once|TRBJ2-7|TRBV15|TRBD1
TGTGCCACCAGCAGAGATAGAGGGGGCGCCCGCTACGAGCAGTACTTC
CATSRDRGGARYEQYF
>NA|TRBJ2-1|TRBV4-2|TRBD2
TGTGCCAGCAGCCAACCGATTAGCGGGATCAATGAGCAGTTCTTC
CASSQPISGINEQFF
>NA|TRBJ1-1|TRBV29-1|TRBD1
TGCAGCGCAGACAGGGACTGGACCCTGAACACTGAAGCTTTCTTT
CSADRDWTLNTEAFF
>few|TRBJ2-1|TRBV4-3|TRBD2
TGCGCCAGCAGCCAAGATCGGGGGGTAACCTACAATGAGCAGTTCTTC
CASSQDRGVTYNEQFF
>NA|TRBJ1-5|TRBV25-1|TRBD1
TGTGCCAGCAGCGAGGACAGGGTAGGCCAGCCCCAGCATTTT
CASSEDRVGQPQHF
>NA|TRBJ1-2|TRBV4-2|NA
TGTGCCAGCAGCCAAGTGGTACAGTCCTATGGCTACACCTTC
CASSQVVQSYGYTF
>few|TRBJ2-7|TRBV29-1|TRBD1
TGCAGCGTTTACAGACAGGGAGACTACGAGCAGTACTTC
CSVYRQGDYEQYF
>NA|TRBJ2-7|TRBV9|TRBD1
TGTGCCAGCAGCGTACGGGGACAGGGGATCCACGAGCAGTACTTC
CASSVRGQGIHEQYF
>NA|TRBJ1-2|TRBV29-1|NA
TGCAGCGCACCCGGGGGAGGGAGGGGCTACACCTTC
CSAPGGGRGYTF
>few|TRBJ2-1|TRBV29-1|TRBD1
TGCAGCTCCCGAGAGCAGGGGGACCCTGAGCAGTTCTTC
CSSREQGDPEQFF
>NA|TRBJ2-1|TRBV11-3|TRBD2
TGTGCCAGCAGCTCGGGACTAGCGGGAGTCTATGAGCAGTTCTTC
CASSSGLAGVYEQFF
>NA|TRBJ1-5|TRBV19|TRBD1
TGTGCCAGTAGTCCTCGGACAGGTATGAGCAATCAGCCCCAGCATTTT
CASSPRTGMSNQPQHF
>NA|TRBJ1-2|TRBV18|NA
TGTGCCAGCTCACCACAGGGCGGCGGGAACTATGGCTACACCTTC
CASSPQGGGNYGYTF
>NA|TRBJ1-4|TRBV4-3|NA
TGCGCCAGCAGCCAACAGGGATCAGAAAAACTGTTTTTT
CASSQQGSEKLFF
>few|TRBJ2-5|TRBV7-2|TRBD2
TGTGCCAGCAGCTTACAGCGGGGGGGCGGTGAGACCCAGTACTTC
CASSLQRGGGETQYF
>NA|TRBJ1-1|TRBV11-1|NA
TGTGCCAGCAGGGAGGGTCTCGCGAACACTGAAGCTTTCTTT
CASREGLANTEAFF
>NA|TRBJ1-2|TRBV7-9|TRBD1
TGTGCCAGCAGCATGACAGGGAGTGGCTACACCTTC
CASSMTGSGYTF
>NA|TRBJ1-1|TRBV5-4|NA
TGTGCCAGCAGCCCACCAACGGGCACTGAAGCTTTCTTT
CASSPPTGTEAFF
>few|TRBJ2-1|TRBV20-1|TRBD2
TGCAGTGCTGCGGGGGGCGAGCAGTTCTTC
CSAAGGEQFF
>NA|TRBJ2-2|TRBV10-3|TRBD2
TGTGCCATCAGTGAGTCCGGGACTAGCTCTTTGGCCGGGGAGCTGTTTTTT
CAISESGTSSLAGELFF
>NA|TRBJ1-2|TRBV20-1|TRBD1
TGCAGTGCCCGGGACAGCCATGGCTACACCTTC
CSARDSHGYTF
>NA|TRBJ2-3|TRBV20-1|NA
TGCAGTGCTAGGGAGAGCCATACGCAGTATTTT
CSARESHTQYF
>once|TRBJ1-4|TRBV7-2|NA
TGTGCCAGCAGCTTGAGGGACACTGAAAAACTGTTTTTT
CASSLRDTEKLFF
>NA|TRBJ2-7|TRBV7-9|TRBD1
TGTGCCAGCAGCTCCCTAGGACAGGTGATACCCTACGAGCAGTACTTC
CASSSLGQVIPYEQYF
>few|TRBJ2-7|TRBV4-2|TRBD1
TGTGCCAGCAGCCAACCGGGACAGGGTTTCGACGAGCAGTACTTC
CASSQPGQGFDEQYF
>few|TRBJ2-7|TRBV9|TRBD2
TGTGCCAGCAGCGTGGGGACTAGCGGACGGAACGAGCAGTACTTC
CASSVGTSGRNEQYF